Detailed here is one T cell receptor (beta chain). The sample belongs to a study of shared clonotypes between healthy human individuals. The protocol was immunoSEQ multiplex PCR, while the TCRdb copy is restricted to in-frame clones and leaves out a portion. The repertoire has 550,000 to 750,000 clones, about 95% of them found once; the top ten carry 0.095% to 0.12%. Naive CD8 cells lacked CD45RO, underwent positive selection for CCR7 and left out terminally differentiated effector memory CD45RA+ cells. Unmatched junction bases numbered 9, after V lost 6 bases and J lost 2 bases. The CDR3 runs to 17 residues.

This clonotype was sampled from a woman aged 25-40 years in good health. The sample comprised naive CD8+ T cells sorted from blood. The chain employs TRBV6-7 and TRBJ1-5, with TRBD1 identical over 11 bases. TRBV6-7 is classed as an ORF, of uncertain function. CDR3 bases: TGTGCCAGCAGCCCGACGGGACAGGGGGGATGCAATCAGCCCCAGCATTTT. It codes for CASSPTGQGGCNQPQHF.